This is a list of T cell receptor beta chains from one sample in a study of CD8 T cells in Susac syndrome. TCRdb fed the immunoSEQ multiplex PCR reads into MiXCR, producing one record per CDR3 protein. Of about 120,000 distinct CDR3 sequences in the sample, around 94% were seen once. The material sequenced was CD8+ T cells from PBMCs. These receptors all come from a human donor with Susac syndrome. Both conserved end residues are part of each CDR3. D genes are given only for firm matches. The listing skips clone size in some rows; elsewhere it reads once, few, many or a size class.

d_call: NA; j_call: TRBJ2-3; clone_size: NA; v_call: TRBV4-1; cdr3_nt: TGCGCCAGCAGCGAACAGGGAGGCGATACGCAGTATTTT; cdr3_aa: CASSEQGGDTQYF
d_call: NA; j_call: TRBJ2-7; clone_size: NA; v_call: TRBV6-5; cdr3_nt: TGTGCCAGCAGTTACTCGCCGGGCACCTACGAGCAGTACTTC; cdr3_aa: CASSYSPGTYEQYF
d_call: TRBD2; j_call: TRBJ2-7; clone_size: NA; v_call: TRBV20-1; cdr3_nt: TGCAGTGCCCGGACTAGCGGAAACTACGAGCAGTACTTC; cdr3_aa: CSARTSGNYEQYF
d_call: TRBD1; j_call: TRBJ1-6; clone_size: NA; v_call: TRBV5-4; cdr3_nt: TGTGCCAGCTCGGTTACAGGGGGCAATTCACCCCTCCACTTT; cdr3_aa: CASSVTGGNSPLHF
d_call: NA; j_call: TRBJ2-3; clone_size: NA; v_call: TRBV13; cdr3_nt: TGTGCCAGCAGCAGGGAGAGGTATTTT; cdr3_aa: CASSRERYF
d_call: TRBD2; j_call: TRBJ2-3; clone_size: NA; v_call: TRBV7-2; cdr3_nt: TGTGCCAGCAGCTTAGTTCCGGGACTAGCGGGGGGGCCTACAGATACGCAGTATTTT; cdr3_aa: CASSLVPGLAGGPTDTQYF
d_call: NA; j_call: TRBJ2-2; clone_size: NA; v_call: TRBV6-5; cdr3_nt: TGTGCCAGCAGCACCGCGGGCGGGGAGCTGTTTTTT; cdr3_aa: CASSTAGGELFF
d_call: NA; j_call: TRBJ2-3; clone_size: once; v_call: TRBV27; cdr3_nt: TGTGCCAGCAGTTTAGCGGGCCTTTCCGAGGGTACGCAGTATTTT; cdr3_aa: CASSLAGLSEGTQYF
d_call: NA; j_call: TRBJ2-2; clone_size: NA; v_call: TRBV3-1; cdr3_nt: TGTGCCAGCAGCCAAGATATGGGAAACACCGGGGAGCTGTTTTTT; cdr3_aa: CASSQDMGNTGELFF
d_call: TRBD2; j_call: TRBJ2-5; clone_size: once; v_call: TRBV20-1; cdr3_nt: TGCAGTGCTTACGGACTAGCGGGGGAAGAGACCCAGTACTTC; cdr3_aa: CSAYGLAGEETQYF
d_call: NA; j_call: TRBJ2-5; clone_size: NA; v_call: TRBV12-5; cdr3_nt: TGTGCTAGTGGTTCCCCCGGGGGGCGAGAGACCCAGTACTTC; cdr3_aa: CASGSPGGRETQYF
d_call: TRBD1; j_call: TRBJ2-7; clone_size: NA; v_call: TRBV29-1; cdr3_nt: TGCAGCGTTCCCGGGACAGTCTCCTACGAGCAGTACTTC; cdr3_aa: CSVPGTVSYEQYF
d_call: NA; j_call: TRBJ1-6; clone_size: NA; v_call: TRBV7-3; cdr3_nt: TGTGCCAGCAGCTCATTCGACAGCCCCCGATATTCACCCCTCCACTTT; cdr3_aa: CASSSFDSPRYSPLHF
d_call: NA; j_call: TRBJ2-6; clone_size: NA; v_call: TRBV6-5; cdr3_nt: TGTGCCAGCAGTTACTCTGCAGGGGTAGGGGCCAACGTCCTGACTTTC; cdr3_aa: CASSYSAGVGANVLTF
d_call: TRBD1; j_call: TRBJ2-7; clone_size: NA; v_call: TRBV15; cdr3_nt: TGTGCCACCAGCACGGGACAGGGGACCGAGCAGTACTTC; cdr3_aa: CATSTGQGTEQYF
d_call: NA; j_call: TRBJ2-5; clone_size: NA; v_call: TRBV12-3/TRBV12-4; cdr3_nt: TGTGCCAGCAGTTTAGGCCCGGCCCAGTACTTC; cdr3_aa: CASSLGPAQYF
d_call: TRBD2; j_call: TRBJ2-4; clone_size: NA; v_call: TRBV4-1; cdr3_nt: TGCGCCAGCAGCCCTACTAGCGGGGGGGCCCCACGGATTCAGTACTTC; cdr3_aa: CASSPTSGGAPRIQYF
d_call: TRBD2; j_call: TRBJ2-3; clone_size: NA; v_call: TRBV24-1; cdr3_nt: TGTGCCACCCCTTTTTGCGGGGGGTGCACAGATACGCAGTATTTT; cdr3_aa: CATPFCGGCTDTQYF
d_call: NA; j_call: TRBJ1-1; clone_size: NA; v_call: TRBV7-8; cdr3_nt: TGTGCCAGCAGCCTCGGGGCGGGGGCGCCCACTGAAGCTTTCTTT; cdr3_aa: CASSLGAGAPTEAFF
d_call: TRBD1; j_call: TRBJ2-7; clone_size: NA; v_call: TRBV5-4; cdr3_nt: TGTGCCAGCGGGACAGGGCAATACGAGCAGTACTTC; cdr3_aa: CASGTGQYEQYF
d_call: TRBD1; j_call: TRBJ1-2; clone_size: NA; v_call: TRBV20-1; cdr3_nt: TGCAGTGCTAGAGGAGACAGGGTTTATGGCTACACCTTC; cdr3_aa: CSARGDRVYGYTF
d_call: TRBD1; j_call: TRBJ2-7; clone_size: once; v_call: TRBV5-4; cdr3_nt: TGTGCCAGCAGTCAAACCGGGACAGGGATGCCCTACGAGCAGTACTTC; cdr3_aa: CASSQTGTGMPYEQYF
d_call: NA; j_call: TRBJ2-3; clone_size: NA; v_call: TRBV5-4; cdr3_nt: TGTGCCAGCAGCTTGGAGTCAGACCAGCAGTATTTT; cdr3_aa: CASSLESDQQYF
d_call: NA; j_call: TRBJ2-7; clone_size: NA; v_call: TRBV6-5; cdr3_nt: TGTGCCAGCAGTTACTCGGGGGGAAGGTCCTACGAGCAGTACTTC; cdr3_aa: CASSYSGGRSYEQYF
d_call: NA; j_call: TRBJ2-1; clone_size: NA; v_call: TRBV14; cdr3_nt: TGTGCCAGCAGCCCCGGACGCCACAATGAGCAGTTCTTC; cdr3_aa: CASSPGRHNEQFF
d_call: TRBD1; j_call: TRBJ1-1; clone_size: once; v_call: TRBV13; cdr3_nt: TGTGCCAGCAGCCCAGGGGGGCGGAACACTGAAGCTTTCTTT; cdr3_aa: CASSPGGRNTEAFF